These 25 T cell receptor beta chains originate from one sample sequenced in a study of spatial heterogeneity in lung cancer. TCRdb redid the calling of the 5' RACE reads with MiXCR, one entry per CDR3 protein. This sample has roughly 24,000 distinct CDR3 sequences, with 9% to 10% found just once. This sample's time point: blood at routine non-recurrence follow-up after resection. This specimen consisted of PBMCs, obtained at follow-up. These receptors were obtained from a male donor with early-stage non-small cell lung cancer.

V usage is TRBV12-3 or TRBV12-4 and J usage is TRBJ2-7, with D possibly TRBD2 on 6 matching bases. The CDR3 is 15 residues long. V was shortened by 3 bases and J by 2 bases, with 14 bases between the two germline ends. CDR3 coding DNA: TGTGCCAGCAGTTTGAAGGGCGGGGACGCCTACGAGCAGTACTTC. This gives the protein CASSLKGGDAYEQYF.

There are many counts of this clonotype. The chain is built from TRBV5-1 and TRBJ2-7; TRBD1 is a possible D gene (6 bases). Trimming removed 0 bases at V and 4 bases at J, with 11 bases between. CDR1 is SGHRS and CDR2 is YFSETQ in the germline V gene. This CDR3 comprises 14 residues. CDR3 in amino acids: CASSLEVQGYEQYF. Written as DNA, the CDR3 is TGCGCCAGCAGCTTGGAAGTACAGGGATACGAGCAGTACTTC. Combining the CDR3 with reference TRBV5-1 and TRBJ2-7 gives the whole variable domain KAGVTQTPRYLIKTRGQQVTLSCSPISGHRSVSWYQQTPGQGLQFLFEYFSETQRNKGNFPGRFSGRQFSNSRSEMNVSTLELGDSALYLCASSLEVQGYEQYFGPGTRLTVT.

The CDR3 nucleotides read TGCGCCAGCAGCCGAGCCAGGGGGCTGGTGCCAGATACGCAGTATTTT. Translated, it gives CASSRARGLVPDTQYF. This rearrangement joins TRBV4-3 to TRBJ2-3, with TRBD1 matching over 8 bases. V gave up 4 bases and J gave up 4 bases; unmatched junction bases: 10. This CDR3 is 16 amino acids long. Germline V gene data show CDR1 as LGHNA and CDR2 as YSLEER.

This clonotype was picked up many times. CDR3 bases: TGTGCCAGCAGCGTAGAACTAGCGGGGGACAATGAGCAGTTCTTC. It is translated as CASSVELAGDNEQFF. The chain employs TRBV9 and TRBJ2-1, with 11 bases lining up with TRBD2. J lost 5 bases, V lost 0 bases, and 1 base had no gene match. Germline values: CDR1 SGDLS, CDR2 YYNGEE. CDR3 length equals 15 residues.

The V gene is TRBV28, the J gene TRBJ1-5, with D possibly matching TRBD1 (5 bases). CDR1 and CDR2 from the germline V gene are MDHEN and SYDVKM. This CDR3 is 14 amino acids long. V lost 4 bases and J 2 bases, leaving 9 bases between the germline ends. CDR3 in amino acids: CASSSQGRNQPQHF. The CDR3, as DNA: TGTGCCAGCAGTTCCCAGGGACGCAATCAGCCCCAGCATTTT.

J is TRBJ2-5 and V is TRBV5-1; D is possibly TRBD1 (6 bases). Trimming took off 4 bases at V and 5 bases at J, with 15 bases between the two ends. Germline values: CDR1 SGHRS, CDR2 YFSETQ. The CDR3 spans 14 residues. This chain's CDR3 is CASSLLGARETQYF. CDR3 bases: TGCGCCAGCAGCCTACTGGGGGCGCGGGAGACCCAGTACTTC.

This chain uses TRBV5-1 with TRBJ1-1; TRBD1 matches at 7 bases. V lost 1 base to trimming and J lost 6 bases; unmatched junction nucleotides: 6. CDR3 size: 14 residues. The germline CDR1 and CDR2 sequences are SGHRS and YFSETQ. CDR3 DNA sequence: TGCGCCAGCAGCTTGTCGGGCGACAGGGCTGAAGCTTTCTTT. This sequence encodes CASSLSGDRAEAFF.

The V and J genes are TRBV5-1 and TRBJ2-2, with D possibly being TRBD2 (5 bases). Germline lookup yields CDR1 SGHRS and CDR2 YFSETQ. The CDR3 has 15 amino acids. V lost 6 bases, J lost 0 bases, and 12 bases lay in between. DNA for the CDR3: TGCGCCAGCACGACAACGGAGGCGAACACCGGGGAGCTGTTTTTT. This encodes CASTTTEANTGELFF.

This chain uses TRBV6-5 with TRBJ2-1, with 7 bases identical to TRBD1. The CDR3 sequence is 12 residues long. Germline CDR1 is MNHEY and CDR2 is SVGAGI. V dropped 6 bases and J dropped 8; count of bases not matched to a gene: 4. The CDR3 nucleotides read TGTGCCAGCAGGACAGGGAACGATGAGCAGTTCTTC. It yields the protein CASRTGNDEQFF.

V is TRBV5-1 and J is TRBJ1-6; D is unclear. V lost 0 bases and J lost 6, with 10 bases in between. The length of the CDR3 is 15 residues. The germline CDR1 and CDR2 sequences are SGHRS and YFSETQ. CDR3 coding DNA: TGCGCCAGCAGCTTGGGGCCAATCGGTAATTCACCCCTCCACTTT. It codes for CASSLGPIGNSPLHF.

V gene TRBV20-1 combines with J gene TRBJ2-7, with TRBD2 matching over 16 bases. With 7 bases clipped from V and 4 bases from J, the junction kept 7 bases outside the gene matches. Germline lookup yields CDR1 DFQATT and CDR2 SNEGSKA (reference sequence). This CDR3 region has 15 residues. The CDR3 nucleotides read TGCAGTGTCCCGGGACTAGCGGGGGGGCCGTACGAGCAGTACTTC. Encoded protein: CSVPGLAGGPYEQYF.

The CDR3 bases are TGTGCCAGCAGCCCTGGACAAGTGAACACCGGGGAGCTGTTTTTT. It yields the protein CASSPGQVNTGELFF. The chain couples TRBV3-1 to TRBJ2-2; maybe TRBD1 (5 bases). The ends were cut back, 4 bases at V and 1 base at J, with 10 bases in the middle. CDR1 and CDR2 from the germline V gene are LGHDT and YNNKEL (reference sequence). The CDR3 runs to 15 residues.

This clonotype was recorded at least ten times. The V gene is TRBV19, the J gene TRBJ1-5, with 7 bases lining up with TRBD1. Trimming cost V 7 bases and J 9 bases; bases outside gene matches: 9. CDR1 is LNHDA and CDR2 is SQIVND in the germline V gene (reference sequence). This CDR3 has 13 amino acids. CDR3 DNA sequence: TGTGCCAGTACGGGGGGACAGAGATTGCCCCAGCATTTT. Its protein is CASTGGQRLPQHF.

This clonotype was seen a single time. The chain combines TRBV7-2 with TRBJ2-5; D is unresolved. In germline, CDR1 is SGHTA, CDR2 FQGNSA. Trimming took 3 bases from V and 4 from J, leaving 6 bases between them. The CDR3 runs to 12 residues. CDR3 region: CASSFVGETQYF. Written as DNA, the CDR3 is TGTGCCAGCAGCTTTGTAGGAGAGACCCAGTACTTC.

This clonotype was detected a few times. This sequence joins TRBV28 and TRBJ2-5; TRBD2 aligns across 7 bases. Germline CDR1 MDHEN, CDR2 SYDVKM. CDR3 length: 14 residues. J was trimmed by 1 base and V by 3 bases; bases with no gene match: 2. CDR3 coding DNA: TGTGCCAGCAGTTTGGGAGGGGTCCAAGAGACCCAGTACTTC. This encodes CASSLGGVQETQYF.

This clonotype is labeled medium-sized (0.01 to 0.1%). The chain has TRBV6-2 or TRBV6-3 and TRBJ2-5, with 8 bases fitting TRBD1. There are 15 residues in the CDR3. V shed 7 bases and J 5 bases; nucleotides not matched to a gene: 12. From germline, CDR1 is MNHEY and CDR2 SVGEGT. This chain's CDR3 is CASTLRQGTAETQYF. CDR3 sequence (DNA): TGTGCCAGCACTCTGAGACAGGGGACGGCCGAGACCCAGTACTTC.

The genes are TRBV6-1 and TRBJ1-2; D unresolved. The CDR3 runs to 14 residues. The germline V gene has CDR1 MNHNS and CDR2 SASEGT. Trimming left V 1 base short and J 1 base short, with 7 bases between. The CDR3 here is CASSEGRNNYGYTF. CDR3 DNA sequence: TGTGCCAGCAGTGAAGGGCGGAATAACTATGGCTACACCTTC.

This chain joins TRBV4-1 and TRBJ2-5; 10 bases align to TRBD1. V lost 1 base, J lost 2 bases, and 1 base stayed unmatched. The germline CDR1 and CDR2 sequences are MGHRA and YSYEKL. The CDR3 runs to 15 residues. The CDR3 here is CASSQGQGAQETQYF. CDR3 in DNA: TGCGCCAGCAGCCAAGGACAGGGGGCACAAGAGACCCAGTACTTC.

Comment on this clonotype: Being one base from a much bigger clone, this may be a read error. The V and J genes are TRBV7-9 and TRBJ2-1, with a possible D match to TRBD2 (7 bases). Germline CDR1 and CDR2: SEHNR and FQNEAQ (reference sequence). CDR3 length: 18 amino acids. The CDR3 region has the DNA TGTGCCAGCAGCCCTACCCTTAGAGGGGGGGCATCTTGGAATGAGCAGATCTTC. This translates into CASSPTLRGGASWNEQIF.

Many counts were recorded for this clonotype. The rearrangement uses TRBV7-2 and TRBJ1-6; no firm D call. Germline CDR1 is SGHTA and CDR2 is FQGNSA. Trimming removed 5 bases from V and 7 bases from J, with 12 bases in between. This CDR3 has 14 amino acids. CDR3 sequence reads: CASSGATGNSPLHF. The CDR3 DNA sequence: TGTGCCAGCAGCGGCGCCACCGGCAATTCACCCCTCCACTTT. Supplemented by reference TRBV7-2 and TRBJ1-6, the full variable domain reads GAGVSQSPSNKVTEKGKDVELRCDPISGHTALYWYRQSLGQGLEFLIYFQGNSAPDKSGLPSDRFSAERTGGSVSTLTIQRTQQEDSAVYLCASSGATGNSPLHFGNGTRLTVT.

This clonotype occurred many times. The chain employs TRBV29-1 and TRBJ2-7; 9 bases are a match to TRBD1. The ends lost 4 bases at V and 4 bases at J; junction bases unmatched: 5. Germline loops: CDR1 SQVTM, CDR2 ANQGSEA. The CDR3 covers 13 residues. The CDR3 nucleotides are TGCAGCGTTGCGGGACAGGGATTTTACGAGCAGTACTTC. It translates to CSVAGQGFYEQYF.

This chain connects TRBV6-2 or TRBV6-3 to TRBJ2-7; TRBD2 matches at 9 bases. The J segment lost 2 bases and the V segment lost 8 bases, leaving 7 bases of the junction unmatched. Germline V lookup: CDR1 MNHEY, CDR2 SVGEGT. This CDR3 is 14 amino acids long. CDR3 DNA: TGTGCCAGCTGTAGCGGGGGTCGGACCTACGAGCAGTACTTC. Its translation: CASCSGGRTYEQYF.

This chain links TRBV2 with TRBJ2-3; perhaps D is TRBD1 or TRBD2 (6 bases each). CDR1 is SNHLY and CDR2 is FYNNEI in the germline V gene. The CDR3 sequence is 13 residues long. Trimming removed 8 bases at V and 3 bases at J, with 12 bases between. CDR3 residues: CASGGRRTDTQYF. The CDR3 nucleotides are TGTGCCAGCGGGGGGCGGCGTACAGATACGCAGTATTTT.

The chain carries TRBV20-1 and TRBJ2-5; 8 bases are a match to TRBD2. The ends lost 3 bases at V and 6 bases at J; junction bases unmatched: 9. The CDR3 sequence is 14 residues long. The germline V gene encodes CDR1 DFQATT and CDR2 SNEGSKA (reference sequence). The DNA of the CDR3 is TGCAGTGCTAGGCCTAGCGGGTCGAGCCAGACCCAGTACTTC. Translated, it gives CSARPSGSSQTQYF.

This chain connects TRBV7-2 to TRBJ2-5; D is uncertain. V dropped 0 bases and J dropped 5 bases, with 10 bases sitting between them. This CDR3 contains 14 residues. Germline loops: CDR1 SGHTA, CDR2 FQGNSA. This chain's CDR3 is CASSLAYAAETQYF. CDR3 in DNA: TGTGCCAGCAGCTTAGCTTATGCAGCGGAGACCCAGTACTTC.